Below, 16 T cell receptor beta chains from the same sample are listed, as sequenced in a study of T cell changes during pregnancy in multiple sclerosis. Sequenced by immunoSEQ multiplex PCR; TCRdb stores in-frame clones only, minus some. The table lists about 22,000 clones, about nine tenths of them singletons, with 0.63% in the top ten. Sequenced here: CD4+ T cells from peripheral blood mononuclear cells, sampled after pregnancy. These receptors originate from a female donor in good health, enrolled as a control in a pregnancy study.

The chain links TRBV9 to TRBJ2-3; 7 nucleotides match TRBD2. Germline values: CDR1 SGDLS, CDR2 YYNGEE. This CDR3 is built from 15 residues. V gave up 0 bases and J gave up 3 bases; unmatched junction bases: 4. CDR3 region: CASSVGGRRTDTQYF. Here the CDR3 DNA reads TGTGCCAGCAGCGTAGGCGGGAGAAGAACAGATACGCAGTATTTT.

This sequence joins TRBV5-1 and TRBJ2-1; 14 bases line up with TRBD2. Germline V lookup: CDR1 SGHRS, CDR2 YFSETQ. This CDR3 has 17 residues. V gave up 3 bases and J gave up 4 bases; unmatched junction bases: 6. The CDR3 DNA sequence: TGCGCCAGCAGCTACACGGGACTAGCGGGGGTGTACAATGAGCAGTTCTTC. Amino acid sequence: CASSYTGLAGVYNEQFF.

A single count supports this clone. CDR3 loop: CASSRQGVNTEAFF. The CDR3 DNA is TGTGCCAGCAGTAGACAGGGAGTGAACACTGAAGCTTTCTTT. The V gene is TRBV2, the J gene TRBJ1-1; the match to TRBD1 covers 7 bases. The trim removed 5 bases at V and 0 bases at J, leaving 3 bases unmatched. In germline, CDR1 is SNHLY, CDR2 FYNNEI. This CDR3 contains 14 residues.

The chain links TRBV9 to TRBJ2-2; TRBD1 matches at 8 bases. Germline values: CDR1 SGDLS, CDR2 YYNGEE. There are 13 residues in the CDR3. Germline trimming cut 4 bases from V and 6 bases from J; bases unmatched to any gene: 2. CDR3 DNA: TGTGCCAGCAGCACACAGGGGGCCGGGGAGCTGTTTTTT. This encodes CASSTQGAGELFF.

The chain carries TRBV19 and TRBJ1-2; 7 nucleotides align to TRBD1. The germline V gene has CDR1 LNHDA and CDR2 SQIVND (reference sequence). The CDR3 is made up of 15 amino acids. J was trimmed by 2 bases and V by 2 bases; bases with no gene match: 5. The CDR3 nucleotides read TGTGCCAGTAGTATAACCCCAGGGGGGAACTATGGCTACACCTTC. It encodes CASSITPGGNYGYTF. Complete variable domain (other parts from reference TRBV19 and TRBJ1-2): DGGITQSPKYLFRKEGQNVTLSCEQNLNHDAMYWYRQDPGQGLRLIYYSQIVNDFQKGDIAEGYSVSREKKESFPLTVTSAQKNPTAFYLCASSITPGGNYGYTFGSGTRLTVV.

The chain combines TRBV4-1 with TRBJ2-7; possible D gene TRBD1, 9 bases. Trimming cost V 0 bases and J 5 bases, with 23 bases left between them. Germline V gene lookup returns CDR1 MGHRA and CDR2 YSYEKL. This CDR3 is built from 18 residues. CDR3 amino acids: CASSQDAGGQGSKHEQYF. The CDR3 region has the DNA TGCGCCAGCAGCCAAGATGCGGGGGGACAGGGAAGTAAGCACGAGCAGTACTTC.

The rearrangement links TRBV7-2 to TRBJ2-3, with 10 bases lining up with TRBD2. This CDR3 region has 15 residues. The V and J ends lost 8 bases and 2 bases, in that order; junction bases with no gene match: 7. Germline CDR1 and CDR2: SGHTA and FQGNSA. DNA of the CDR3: TGTGCCAGCGGTGGACTAGCGGCCAACACAGATACGCAGTATTTT. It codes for CASGGLAANTDTQYF.

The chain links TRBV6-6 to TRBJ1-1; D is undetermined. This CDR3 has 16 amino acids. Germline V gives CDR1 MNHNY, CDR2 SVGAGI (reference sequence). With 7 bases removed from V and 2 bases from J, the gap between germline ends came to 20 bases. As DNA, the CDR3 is TGTGCCAGCATCTTCTCTTTTGGGCAGACCAACACTGAAGCTTTCTTT. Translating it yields CASIFSFGQTNTEAFF.

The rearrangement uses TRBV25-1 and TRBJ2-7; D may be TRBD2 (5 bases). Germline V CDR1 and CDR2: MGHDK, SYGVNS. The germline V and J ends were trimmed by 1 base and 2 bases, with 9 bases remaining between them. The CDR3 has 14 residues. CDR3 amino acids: CASSELGSTYEQYF. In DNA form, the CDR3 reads TGTGCCAGCAGTGAATTGGGGAGCACCTACGAGCAGTACTTC.

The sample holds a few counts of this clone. CDR3 in amino acids: CASSYGGRNYGYTF. The DNA for the CDR3 is TGTGCCAGCAGTTACGGGGGCAGGAACTATGGCTACACCTTC. This chain uses TRBV6-5 with TRBJ1-2; TRBD1 is a possible D gene (6 bases). CDR3 length: 14 amino acids. Germline-derived CDR1 and CDR2 are MNHEY and SVGAGI. The V end lost 2 bases, the J end lost 2 bases, and 9 bases lay between the germline ends.

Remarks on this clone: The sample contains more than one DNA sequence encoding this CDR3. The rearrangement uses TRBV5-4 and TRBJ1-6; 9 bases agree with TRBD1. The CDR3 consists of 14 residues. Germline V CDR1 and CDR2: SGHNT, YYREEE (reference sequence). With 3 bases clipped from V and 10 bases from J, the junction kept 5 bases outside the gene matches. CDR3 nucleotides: TGTGCCAGCAGCTCAGGACAGGGGAACTCACCCCTCCACTTT. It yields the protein CASSSGQGNSPLHF.

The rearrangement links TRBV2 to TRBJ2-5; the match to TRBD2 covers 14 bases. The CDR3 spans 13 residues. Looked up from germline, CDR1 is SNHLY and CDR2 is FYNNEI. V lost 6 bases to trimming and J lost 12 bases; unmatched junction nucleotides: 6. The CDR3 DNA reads TGTGCCAGCAGCCCGGGACTAGCGGGGGCCAAGTACTTC. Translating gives CASSPGLAGAKYF.

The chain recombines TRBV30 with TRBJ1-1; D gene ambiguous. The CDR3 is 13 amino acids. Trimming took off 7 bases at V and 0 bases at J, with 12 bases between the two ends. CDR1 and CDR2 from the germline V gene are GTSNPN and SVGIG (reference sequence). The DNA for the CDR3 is TGTGCCTCCCAATCGGACTTGAACACTGAAGCTTTCTTT. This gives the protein CASQSDLNTEAFF.

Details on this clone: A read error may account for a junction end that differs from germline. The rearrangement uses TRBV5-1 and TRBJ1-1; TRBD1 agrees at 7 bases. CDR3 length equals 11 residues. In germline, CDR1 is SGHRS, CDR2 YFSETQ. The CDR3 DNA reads TGCGCCAGCACCCAGGACAGGTCCTGGGTCTTT. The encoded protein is CASTQDRSWVF. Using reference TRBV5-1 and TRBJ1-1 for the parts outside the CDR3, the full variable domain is KAGVTQTPRYLIKTRGQQVTLSCSPISGHRSVSWYQQTPGQGLQFLFEYFSETQRNKGNFPGRFSGRQFSNSRSEMNVSTLELGDSALYLCASTQDRSWVFGQGTRLTVV.

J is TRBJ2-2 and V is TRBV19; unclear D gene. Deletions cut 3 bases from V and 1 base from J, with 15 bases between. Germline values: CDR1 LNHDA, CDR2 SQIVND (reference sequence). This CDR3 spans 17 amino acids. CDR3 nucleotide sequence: TGTGCCAGTAGTATGCCAAACGTGGCTGAGAACACCGGGGAGCTGTTTTTT. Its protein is CASSMPNVAENTGELFF.

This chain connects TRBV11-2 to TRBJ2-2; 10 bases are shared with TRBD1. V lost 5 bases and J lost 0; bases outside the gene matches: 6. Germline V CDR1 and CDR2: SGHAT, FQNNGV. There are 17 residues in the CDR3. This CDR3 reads CASSALGQGPNTGELFF. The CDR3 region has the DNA TGTGCCAGCAGCGCCCTGGGACAGGGGCCGAACACCGGGGAGCTGTTTTTT.